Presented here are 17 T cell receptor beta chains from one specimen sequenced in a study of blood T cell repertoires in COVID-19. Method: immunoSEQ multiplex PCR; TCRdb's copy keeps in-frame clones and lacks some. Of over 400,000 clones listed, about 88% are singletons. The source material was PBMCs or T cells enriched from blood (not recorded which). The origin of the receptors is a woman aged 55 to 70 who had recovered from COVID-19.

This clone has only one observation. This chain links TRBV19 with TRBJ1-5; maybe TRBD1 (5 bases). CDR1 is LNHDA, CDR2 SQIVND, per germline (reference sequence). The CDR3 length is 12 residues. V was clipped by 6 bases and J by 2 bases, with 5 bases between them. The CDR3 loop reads CASRGGNQPQHF. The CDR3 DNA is TGTGCCAGTAGAGGGGGCAATCAGCCCCAGCATTTT.

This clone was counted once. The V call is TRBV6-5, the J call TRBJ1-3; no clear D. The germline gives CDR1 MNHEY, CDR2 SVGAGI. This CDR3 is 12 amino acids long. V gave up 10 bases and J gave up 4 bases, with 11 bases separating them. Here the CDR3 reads CATRTEGNTIYF. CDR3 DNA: TGTGCCACCCGGACTGAAGGAAACACCATATATTTT.

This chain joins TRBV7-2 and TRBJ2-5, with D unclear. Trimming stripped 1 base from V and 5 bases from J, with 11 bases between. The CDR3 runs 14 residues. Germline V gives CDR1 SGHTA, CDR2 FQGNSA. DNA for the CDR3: TGTGCCAGCAGCTTAGAGTGGTCGCAGGAGACCCAGTACTTC. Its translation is CASSLEWSQETQYF.

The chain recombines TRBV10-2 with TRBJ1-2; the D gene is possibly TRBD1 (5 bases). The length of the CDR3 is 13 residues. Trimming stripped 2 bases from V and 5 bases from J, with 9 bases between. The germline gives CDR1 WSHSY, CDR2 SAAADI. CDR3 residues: CASSEQGWYGYTF. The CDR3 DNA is TGCGCCAGCAGTGAGCAGGGCTGGTATGGCTACACCTTC.

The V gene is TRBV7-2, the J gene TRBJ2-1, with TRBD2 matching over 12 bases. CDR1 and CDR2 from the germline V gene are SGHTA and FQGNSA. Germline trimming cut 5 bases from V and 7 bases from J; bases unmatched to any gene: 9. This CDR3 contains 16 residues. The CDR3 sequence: CASSLETSGGWNEQFF. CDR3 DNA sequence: TGTGCCAGCAGCCTAGAGACTAGCGGGGGATGGAATGAGCAGTTCTTC.

CDR3 bases: TGTGCCAGCAGTGACGGGCAGGGGAACTACAATGAGCAGTTCTTC. It is translated as CASSDGQGNYNEQFF. The chain uses TRBV6-1 and TRBJ2-1, with a possible D match to TRBD1 (6 bases). CDR3 length: 15 residues. Trimming removed 3 bases at V and 3 bases at J, with 12 bases between. CDR1 MNHNS and CDR2 SASEGT come from the germline V gene.

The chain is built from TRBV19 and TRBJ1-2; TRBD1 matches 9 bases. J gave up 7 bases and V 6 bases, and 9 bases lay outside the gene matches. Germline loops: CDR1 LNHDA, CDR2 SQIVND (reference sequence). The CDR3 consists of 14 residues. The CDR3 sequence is CASRVPGQGRGYTF. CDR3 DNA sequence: TGTGCCAGTAGGGTACCGGGACAGGGTCGTGGCTACACCTTC.

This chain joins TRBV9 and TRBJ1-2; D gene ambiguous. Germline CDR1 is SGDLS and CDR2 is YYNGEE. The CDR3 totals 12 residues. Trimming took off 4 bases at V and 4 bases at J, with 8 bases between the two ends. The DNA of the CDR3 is TGTGCCAGCAGCTCCAGTCTCTATGGCTACACCTTC. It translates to CASSSSLYGYTF. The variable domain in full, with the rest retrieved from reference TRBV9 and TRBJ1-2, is DSGVTQTPKHLITATGQRVTLRCSPRSGDLSVYWYQQSLDQGLQFLIQYYNGEERAKGNILERFSAQQFPDLHSELNLSSLELGDSALYFCASSSSLYGYTFGSGTRLTVV.

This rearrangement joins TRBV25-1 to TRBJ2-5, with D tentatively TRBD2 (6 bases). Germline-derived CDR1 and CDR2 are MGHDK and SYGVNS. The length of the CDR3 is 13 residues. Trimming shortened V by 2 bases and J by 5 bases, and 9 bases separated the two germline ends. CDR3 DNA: TGTGCCAGCAGTGAACTTGGGGGGGAGACCCAGTACTTC. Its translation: CASSELGGETQYF.

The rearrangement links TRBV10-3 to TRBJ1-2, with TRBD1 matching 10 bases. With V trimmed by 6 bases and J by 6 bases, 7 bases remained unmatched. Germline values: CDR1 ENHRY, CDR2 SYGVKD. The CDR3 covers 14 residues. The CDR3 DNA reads TGTGCCATCAGCCGAGGGACAGGGGATCATGGCTACACCTTC. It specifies CAISRGTGDHGYTF.

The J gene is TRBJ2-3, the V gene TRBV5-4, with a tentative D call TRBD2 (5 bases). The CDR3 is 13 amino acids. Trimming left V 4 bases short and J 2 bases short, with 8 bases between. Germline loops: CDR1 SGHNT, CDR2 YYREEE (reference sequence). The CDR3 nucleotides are TGTGCCAGCAGCCCCGGGGTCACAGATACGCAGTATTTT. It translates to CASSPGVTDTQYF.

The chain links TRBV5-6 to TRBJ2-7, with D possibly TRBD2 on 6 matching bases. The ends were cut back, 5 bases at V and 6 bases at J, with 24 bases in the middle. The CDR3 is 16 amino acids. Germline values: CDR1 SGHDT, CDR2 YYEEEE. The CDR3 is CASSFLDGSRDSEQYF. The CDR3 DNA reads TGTGCCAGCAGTTTTCTGGACGGGAGTAGGGATTCCGAGCAGTACTTC.

The CDR3 DNA reads TGTGCCAGTAGTTCCCGGGACCCCGGGGGTCAAGAGACCCAGTACTTC. It specifies CASSSRDPGGQETQYF. V and J are TRBV19 and TRBJ2-5, with a tentative D call TRBD2 (6 bases). The ends were cut back, 5 bases at V and 2 bases at J, with 18 bases in the middle. This CDR3 spans 16 amino acids. Germline V CDR1 and CDR2: LNHDA, SQIVND (reference sequence).

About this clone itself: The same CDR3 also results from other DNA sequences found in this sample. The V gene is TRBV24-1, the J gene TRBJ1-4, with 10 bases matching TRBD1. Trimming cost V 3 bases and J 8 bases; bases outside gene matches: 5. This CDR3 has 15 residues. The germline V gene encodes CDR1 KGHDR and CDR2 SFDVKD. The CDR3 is CATSDPGQGGEKLFF. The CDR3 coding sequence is TGTGCCACCAGTGATCCAGGACAGGGGGGCGAAAAACTGTTTTTT.

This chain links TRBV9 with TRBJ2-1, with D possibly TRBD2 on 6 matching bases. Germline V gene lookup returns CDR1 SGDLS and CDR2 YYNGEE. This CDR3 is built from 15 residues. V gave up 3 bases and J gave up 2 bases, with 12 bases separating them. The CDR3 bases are TGTGCCAGCAGCGAGGAGGGCCCGGCCTACAATGAGCAGTTCTTC. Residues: CASSEEGPAYNEQFF. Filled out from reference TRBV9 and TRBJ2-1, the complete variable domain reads DSGVTQTPKHLITATGQRVTLRCSPRSGDLSVYWYQQSLDQGLQFLIQYYNGEERAKGNILERFSAQQFPDLHSELNLSSLELGDSALYFCASSEEGPAYNEQFFGPGTRLTVL.

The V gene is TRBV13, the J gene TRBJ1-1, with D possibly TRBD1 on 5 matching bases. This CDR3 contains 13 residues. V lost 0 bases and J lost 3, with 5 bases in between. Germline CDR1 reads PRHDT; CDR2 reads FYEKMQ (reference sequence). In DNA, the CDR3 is TGTGCCAGCAGCTTAGGGACAGACACTGAAGCTTTCTTT. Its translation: CASSLGTDTEAFF. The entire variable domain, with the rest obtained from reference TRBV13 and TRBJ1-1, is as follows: AAGVIQSPRHLIKEKRETATLKCYPIPRHDTVYWYQQGPGQDPQFLISFYEKMQSDKGSIPDRFSAQQFSDYHSELNMSSLELGDSALYFCASSLGTDTEAFFGQGTRLTVV.

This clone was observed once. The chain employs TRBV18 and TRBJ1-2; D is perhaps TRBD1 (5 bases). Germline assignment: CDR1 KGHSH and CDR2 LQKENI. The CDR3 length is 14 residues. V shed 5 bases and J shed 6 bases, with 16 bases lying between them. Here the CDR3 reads CASSDNWGGDGYTF. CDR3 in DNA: TGTGCCAGCTCAGACAATTGGGGCGGAGATGGCTACACCTTC.